The 30 T cell receptor beta chains below all came from one sample that was sequenced in a study of blood T cell repertoires in COVID-19. Method: immunoSEQ multiplex PCR; TCRdb's copy keeps in-frame clones and lacks some. This sample has 200,000 to 300,000 clones, with 86% found just once. The sample comprised peripheral blood. The receptors derive from a woman aged 55-70 years who had recovered from COVID-19.

The chain uses TRBV6-5 and TRBJ1-2, with a weak D call TRBD1 (5 bases). The CDR3 runs to 12 residues. Germline V CDR1 and CDR2: MNHEY, SVGAGI. Trimming shortened V by 5 bases and J by 10 bases, and 14 bases separated the two germline ends. The CDR3 sequence is CASSPGGVDYTF. Here the CDR3 DNA reads TGTGCCAGCAGTCCGGGGGGAGTTGACTACACCTTC.

The CDR3, as DNA: TGTGCCAGCAGCTTGGGGGAGGGACGGATCTACGAGCAGTACTTC. Translating gives CASSLGEGRIYEQYF. The chain links TRBV5-4 to TRBJ2-7; 7 bases map to TRBD2. Germline V gene lookup returns CDR1 SGHNT and CDR2 YYREEE (reference sequence). The V and J ends lost 0 bases and 3 bases, in that order; junction bases with no gene match: 6. The CDR3 totals 15 residues.

This clone is a singleton in its sample. The V and J genes are TRBV3-1 (or the pseudogene TRBV3-2) and TRBJ1-4; 7 nucleotides agree with TRBD1. Germline assignment: CDR1 LGHDT and CDR2 YNNKEL (reference sequence). V gave up 4 bases and J gave up 7 bases; unmatched junction bases: 6. There are 14 residues in the CDR3. The chain's CDR3 is CASSLNRGGEKLFF. The CDR3 DNA reads as TGTGCCAGCAGCCTTAACAGGGGCGGTGAAAAACTGTTTTTT.

J is TRBJ2-1 and V is TRBV7-3; 7 bases match TRBD2. The CDR3 is 15 residues long. Per the germline V gene, CDR1 is SGHTA and CDR2 is FQGTGA. V was clipped by 2 bases and J by 4 bases; unmatched bases: 5. CDR3 amino acids: CASSLQLAEYNEQFF. Here the CDR3 DNA reads TGTGCCAGCAGCTTACAGCTAGCGGAATACAATGAGCAGTTCTTC.

The chain is built from TRBV5-1 and TRBJ1-3; D gene uncertain. Germline CDR1 SGHRS, CDR2 YFSETQ. The CDR3 totals 14 residues. The ends were cut back, 0 bases at V and 0 bases at J, with 4 bases in the middle. The chain's CDR3 is CASSLAFSGNTIYF. CDR3 nucleotides: TGCGCCAGCAGCTTGGCATTCTCTGGAAACACCATATATTTT. The whole variable domain, remainder taken from reference TRBV5-1 and TRBJ1-3, is KAGVTQTPRYLIKTRGQQVTLSCSPISGHRSVSWYQQTPGQGLQFLFEYFSETQRNKGNFPGRFSGRQFSNSRSEMNVSTLELGDSALYLCASSLAFSGNTIYFGEGSWLTVV.

This chain joins TRBV7-4 and TRBJ2-7; perhaps TRBD2 as D (5 bases). Germline-derived CDR1 and CDR2 are SGHVT and SQSDAQ. The CDR3 length is 16 residues. V lost 0 bases to trimming and J lost 3 bases, with 15 bases between them. Written as DNA, the CDR3 is TGTGCCAGCAGCTTAGCGAGGGAATTAGGGAACTACGAGCAGTACTTC. The encoded protein is CASSLARELGNYEQYF.

The gene calls are TRBV5-1 and TRBJ2-1; 13 nucleotides line up with TRBD2. Germline V gene data show CDR1 as SGHRS and CDR2 as YFSETQ. J gave up 6 bases and V 4 bases, and 7 bases lay outside the gene matches. The CDR3 runs 16 residues. The CDR3 DNA follows: TGCGCCAGCAGCGCTCCCGGACTAGCGGGGGTCAATGAGCAGTTCTTC. Amino acids: CASSAPGLAGVNEQFF.

This clone appeared a single time. J is TRBJ1-2 and V is TRBV15; D possibly corresponds to TRBD1 (6 bases). The germline CDR1 and CDR2 sequences are LNHNV and YYDKDF (reference sequence). Trimming took off 0 bases at V and 1 base at J, with 15 bases between the two ends. The CDR3 spans 17 residues. In DNA, the CDR3 is TGTGCCACCAGCAGAGATTTGACGACAGGACTTAACTATGGCTACACCTTC. It specifies CATSRDLTTGLNYGYTF.

The chain is built from TRBV7-8 and TRBJ1-5; no reliable D call. With 2 bases removed from V and 7 bases from J, the gap between germline ends came to 9 bases. The CDR3 spans 13 residues. Germline lookup yields CDR1 SGHVS and CDR2 FQNEAQ. DNA for the CDR3: TGTGCCAGCAGCTTAATTCAAGCACAGCCCCAGCATTTT. Its translation: CASSLIQAQPQHF.

The chain uses TRBV20-1 and TRBJ2-3, with 9 bases identical to TRBD2. The J segment lost 2 bases and the V segment lost 3 bases, leaving 6 bases of the junction unmatched. This CDR3 has 15 residues. The germline V gene encodes CDR1 DFQATT and CDR2 SNEGSKA (reference sequence). The CDR3 here is CSASTSGYSTDTQYF. CDR3 sequence (DNA): TGCAGTGCTAGTACTAGCGGGTATTCCACAGATACGCAGTATTTT.

The chain carries TRBV19 and TRBJ2-1; 7 nucleotides match TRBD2. This CDR3 spans 15 amino acids. Trimming took 8 bases from V and 4 from J; bases not matched to a gene: 11. The V gene's germline CDR1 is LNHDA and CDR2 SQIVND (reference sequence). The CDR3 protein is CASAPWGGDYNEQFF. The CDR3 nucleotides are TGTGCCAGTGCCCCTTGGGGGGGGGATTACAATGAGCAGTTCTTC.

The chain joins TRBV5-4 to TRBJ2-2; TRBD2 matches 9 bases. The V gene end was trimmed by 2 bases and the J gene end by 7 bases; junction bases not matched to a gene: 9. CDR1 and CDR2 (germline): SGHNT, YYREEE (reference sequence). CDR3 size: 16 residues. CDR3 sequence: CASSFGGGAVFGELFF. In DNA, the CDR3 is TGTGCCAGCAGCTTCGGCGGGGGGGCTGTATTCGGGGAGCTGTTTTTT.

CDR3 sequence reads: CATSRDGQVVETQYF. The CDR3 DNA follows: TGTGCCACCAGCAGAGATGGACAGGTGGTGGAGACCCAGTACTTC. This chain uses TRBV15 with TRBJ2-5; 7 positions agree with TRBD1. V trimming: 0 bases; J trimming: 5 bases; junction bases outside the gene matches: 6. Looked up from germline, CDR1 is LNHNV and CDR2 is YYDKDF (reference sequence). CDR3 length: 15 residues.

This chain joins TRBV27 and TRBJ2-7, with TRBD2 as a possible D gene (7 bases). Germline CDR1 and CDR2: MNHEY and SMNVEV (reference sequence). This CDR3 comprises 14 residues. With 0 bases removed from V and 2 bases from J, the gap between germline ends came to 8 bases. The CDR3, as DNA: TGTGCCAGCAGTTTATCCGGGGGGCCCTACGAGCAGTACTTC. It translates to CASSLSGGPYEQYF.

The chain recombines TRBV7-9 with TRBJ1-6; possibly TRBD1 for D (5 bases). Per germline, CDR1 SEHNR and CDR2 FQNEAQ (reference sequence). The V end was cut by 3 bases, the J end by 5 bases, with 11 bases between. This CDR3 is 15 amino acids long. This chain's CDR3 is CASSFDRNHNSPLHF. The CDR3 DNA reads as TGTGCCAGCAGCTTCGACAGAAACCATAATTCACCCCTCCACTTT.

The chain has TRBV5-8 and TRBJ1-5; 10 bases fit TRBD1. From germline, CDR1 is SGHTS and CDR2 YDEGEE. The CDR3 spans 17 residues. J lost 0 bases, V lost 4 bases, and 7 bases had no gene match. CDR3 in DNA: TGTGCCAGCAGCCCGTGGACAGGGGGGAATAGCAATCAGCCCCAGCATTTT. It specifies CASSPWTGGNSNQPQHF.

V is TRBV2 and J is TRBJ1-4; possibly TRBD1 for D (5 bases). Deletions cut 1 base from V and 8 bases from J, with 14 bases between. The CDR3 loop spans 15 amino acids. Germline CDR1 SNHLY, CDR2 FYNNEI. The CDR3 spells CASSEEVRVGEKLFF. The CDR3 region has the DNA TGTGCCAGCAGTGAAGAAGTCAGGGTGGGCGAAAAACTGTTTTTT.

This chain connects TRBV7-3 to TRBJ1-3; TRBD1 aligns across 8 bases. Trimming took 4 bases from V and 4 from J; bases not matched to a gene: 15. Germline V lookup: CDR1 SGHTA, CDR2 FQGTGA. The CDR3 is made up of 18 amino acids. The CDR3 loop is CASSSTPGTGIHGNTIYF. In nucleotides, the CDR3 is TGTGCCAGCAGCTCGACTCCCGGGACAGGAATCCACGGAAACACCATATATTTT. The full variable domain, its missing parts supplied by reference TRBV7-3 and TRBJ1-3, is GAGVSQTPSNKVTEKGKYVELRCDPISGHTALYWYRQSLGQGPEFLIYFQGTGAADDSGLPNDRFFAVRPEGSVSTLKIQRTERGDSAVYLCASSSTPGTGIHGNTIYFGEGSWLTVV.

J is TRBJ2-7 and V is TRBV19, with no clear D. This CDR3 is built from 14 residues. Per germline, CDR1 LNHDA and CDR2 SQIVND (reference sequence). With 7 bases removed from V and 0 bases from J, the gap between germline ends came to 13 bases. Written as DNA, the CDR3 is TGTGCCAGTAAGTCTCGCGGTAGCTCCTACGAGCAGTACTTC. Amino acids: CASKSRGSSYEQYF.

This clone was detected once. In the same sample, other DNA sequences code for this CDR3. The chain links TRBV2 to TRBJ2-5; TRBD2 agrees at 11 bases. The CDR3 runs to 15 residues. V lost 3 bases and J lost 2; bases outside the gene matches: 2. Looked up from germline, CDR1 is SNHLY and CDR2 is FYNNEI. CDR3 nucleotide sequence: TGTGCCAGCAGTGAGCTAGCGGGGGGACAAGAGACCCAGTACTTC. It specifies CASSELAGGQETQYF.

The chain is built from TRBV2 and TRBJ1-4; 7 positions match TRBD1. V dropped 6 bases and J dropped 8; count of bases not matched to a gene: 15. In germline, CDR1 is SNHLY, CDR2 FYNNEI. The CDR3 runs to 16 residues. The CDR3 DNA reads TGTGCCAGCAGGGACAGGAGGACAGGTCTGTCCGAAAAACTGTTTTTT. This encodes CASRDRRTGLSEKLFF.

This clone was counted a few times. The genes are TRBV19 and TRBJ1-6, with D tentatively TRBD1 (5 bases). The CDR3 loop spans 14 amino acids. V was shortened by 3 bases and J by 7 bases, with 10 bases between the two germline ends. The germline gives CDR1 LNHDA, CDR2 SQIVND (reference sequence). The CDR3, as DNA: TGTGCCAGTAGTATCTGGGGCAACAATTCACCCCTCCACTTT. This gives the protein CASSIWGNNSPLHF.

This chain uses TRBV9 with TRBJ2-5; possible D gene TRBD2, 7 bases. This CDR3 spans 17 amino acids. The germline gives CDR1 SGDLS, CDR2 YYNGEE. V was pared by 0 bases and J by 1 base, with 16 bases between. CDR3 in amino acids: CASSVVGGASFQETQYF. As DNA, the CDR3 is TGTGCCAGCAGCGTAGTGGGGGGGGCCTCCTTCCAAGAGACCCAGTACTTC.

The chain uses TRBV27 and TRBJ2-5; 8 positions match TRBD1. The CDR3 length is 11 residues. The germline V gene encodes CDR1 MNHEY and CDR2 SMNVEV (reference sequence). The trim removed 8 bases at V and 10 bases at J, leaving 6 bases unmatched. CDR3 residues: CASRTGWSQYF. In DNA form, the CDR3 reads TGTGCCAGCCGGACAGGGTGGAGCCAGTACTTC.

This clone was seen only a few times. The chain employs TRBV11-2 and TRBJ2-7, with 10 bases that match TRBD1. The germline gives CDR1 SGHAT, CDR2 FQNNGV. The CDR3 covers 16 residues. V was pared by 4 bases and J by 7 bases, with 13 bases of the junction left unmatched. The CDR3 here is CASSSLSGTGEREQYF. CDR3 DNA: TGTGCCAGCAGCTCCTTGTCCGGGACAGGGGAGCGGGAGCAGTACTTC.

The chain carries TRBV11-2 and TRBJ1-4; D uncertain. The germline CDR1 and CDR2 sequences are SGHAT and FQNNGV. CDR3 length: 14 residues. Trimming took 2 bases from V and 7 from J, leaving 11 bases between them. CDR3 coding DNA: TGTGCCAGCAGCTTATTTGCGCCGGGTGAAAAACTGTTTTTT. Translation: CASSLFAPGEKLFF.

The rearrangement links TRBV5-1 to TRBJ2-5, with D unclear. The V end was cut by 0 bases, the J end by 3 bases, with 6 bases between. This CDR3 has 13 residues. Germline V lookup: CDR1 SGHRS, CDR2 YFSETQ. CDR3 sequence (DNA): TGCGCCAGCAGCTTGGACCAGAAAGAGACCCAGTACTTC. Residues: CASSLDQKETQYF.

The V and J genes are TRBV5-1 and TRBJ1-3; TRBD1 matches at 11 bases. The J segment lost 2 bases and the V segment lost 4 bases, leaving 5 bases of the junction unmatched. Per the germline V gene, CDR1 is SGHRS and CDR2 is YFSETQ. The CDR3 extends over 16 amino acids. CDR3 amino acids: CASSPTGQGAGNTIYF. The CDR3 nucleotides read TGCGCCAGCAGCCCTACGGGACAGGGGGCTGGAAACACCATATATTTT.

This chain joins TRBV7-3 and TRBJ2-1, with 13 bases identical to TRBD2. Germline V gives CDR1 SGHTA, CDR2 FQGTGA. This CDR3 is 15 amino acids long. V lost 5 bases, J lost 5 bases, and 3 bases stayed unmatched. The CDR3 DNA is TGTGCCAGCAGCATACTAGCGGGGGGGAACAATGAGCAGTTCTTC. Translation gives CASSILAGGNNEQFF. The full variable domain, completed using reference TRBV7-3 and TRBJ2-1, is GAGVSQTPSNKVTEKGKYVELRCDPISGHTALYWYRQSLGQGPEFLIYFQGTGAADDSGLPNDRFFAVRPEGSVSTLKIQRTERGDSAVYLCASSILAGGNNEQFFGPGTRLTVL.

V and J are TRBV18 and TRBJ1-1, with D maybe TRBD1 (6 bases). V lost 5 bases and J lost 1, with 8 bases in between. This CDR3 is built from 13 residues. CDR1 and CDR2 from the germline V gene are KGHSH and LQKENI. The CDR3 spells CASSRGRNTEAFF. The CDR3 DNA is TGTGCCAGCTCAAGGGGGAGGAACACTGAAGCTTTCTTT.